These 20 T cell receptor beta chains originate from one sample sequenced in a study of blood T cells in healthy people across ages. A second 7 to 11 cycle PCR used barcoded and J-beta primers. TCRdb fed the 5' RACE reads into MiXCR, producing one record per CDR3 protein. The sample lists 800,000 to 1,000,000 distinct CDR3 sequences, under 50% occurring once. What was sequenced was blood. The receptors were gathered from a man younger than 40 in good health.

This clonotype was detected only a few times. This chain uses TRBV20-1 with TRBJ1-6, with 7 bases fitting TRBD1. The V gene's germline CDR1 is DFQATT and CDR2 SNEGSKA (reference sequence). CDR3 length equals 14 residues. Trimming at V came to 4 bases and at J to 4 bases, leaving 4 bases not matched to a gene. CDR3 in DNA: TGCAGTGCTATTTCGACAGGGTATAATTCACCCCTCCACTTT. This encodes CSAISTGYNSPLHF.

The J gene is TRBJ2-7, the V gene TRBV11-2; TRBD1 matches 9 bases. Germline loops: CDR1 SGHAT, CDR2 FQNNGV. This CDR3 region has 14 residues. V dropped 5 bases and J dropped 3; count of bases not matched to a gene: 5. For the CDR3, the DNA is TGTGCCAGCAGCCGGGGACAGGGCTACTACGAGCAGTACTTC. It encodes CASSRGQGYYEQYF.

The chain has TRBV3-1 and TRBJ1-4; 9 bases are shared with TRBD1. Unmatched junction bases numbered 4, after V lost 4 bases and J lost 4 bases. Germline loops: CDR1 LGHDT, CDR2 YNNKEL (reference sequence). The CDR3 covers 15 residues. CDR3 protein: CASSRRQGDNEKLFF. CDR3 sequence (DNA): TGTGCCAGCAGCCGCAGACAGGGGGATAATGAAAAACTGTTTTTT.

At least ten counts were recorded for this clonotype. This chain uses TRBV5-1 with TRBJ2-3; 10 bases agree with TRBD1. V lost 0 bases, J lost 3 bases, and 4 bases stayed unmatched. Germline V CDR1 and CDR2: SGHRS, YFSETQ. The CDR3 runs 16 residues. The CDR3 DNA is TGCGCCAGCAGCTTGGAGACAGGGGGCGGTACAGATACGCAGTATTTT. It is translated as CASSLETGGGTDTQYF.

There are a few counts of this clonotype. The CDR3 DNA reads as TGTGCCAGCAGTCGAGACAGGACCAGTGGTGGCTACACCTTC. Its translation: CASSRDRTSGGYTF. This sequence joins TRBV12-3 or TRBV12-4 and TRBJ1-2, with D perhaps TRBD1 (6 bases). Trimming shortened V by 5 bases and J by 7 bases, and 17 bases separated the two germline ends. The CDR3 is 14 amino acids.

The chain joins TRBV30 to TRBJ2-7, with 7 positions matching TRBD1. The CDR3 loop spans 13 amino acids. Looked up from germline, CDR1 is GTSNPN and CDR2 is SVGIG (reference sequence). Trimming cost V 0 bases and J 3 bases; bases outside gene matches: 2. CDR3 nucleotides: TGTGCCTGGAGTGTACAGGGGTACTACGAGCAGTACTTC. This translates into CAWSVQGYYEQYF.

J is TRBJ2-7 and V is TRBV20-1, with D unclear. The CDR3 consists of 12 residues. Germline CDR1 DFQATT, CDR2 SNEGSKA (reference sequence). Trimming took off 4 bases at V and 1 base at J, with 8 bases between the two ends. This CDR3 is CSATQTSYEQYF. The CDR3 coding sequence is TGCAGTGCTACCCAGACATCCTACGAGCAGTACTTC.

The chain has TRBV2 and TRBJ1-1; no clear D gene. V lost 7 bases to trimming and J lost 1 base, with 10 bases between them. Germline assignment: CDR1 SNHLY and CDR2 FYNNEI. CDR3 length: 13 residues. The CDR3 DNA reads TGTGCCAGCACTCCGGACGGGAACACTGAAGCTTTCTTT. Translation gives CASTPDGNTEAFF.

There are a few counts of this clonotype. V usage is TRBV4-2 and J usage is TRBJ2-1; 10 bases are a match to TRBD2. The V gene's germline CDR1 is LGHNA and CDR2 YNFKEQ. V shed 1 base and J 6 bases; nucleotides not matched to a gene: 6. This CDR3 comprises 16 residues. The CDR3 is CASSQGTSGEANEQFF. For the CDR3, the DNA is TGTGCCAGCAGCCAAGGTACTAGCGGGGAGGCCAATGAGCAGTTCTTC.

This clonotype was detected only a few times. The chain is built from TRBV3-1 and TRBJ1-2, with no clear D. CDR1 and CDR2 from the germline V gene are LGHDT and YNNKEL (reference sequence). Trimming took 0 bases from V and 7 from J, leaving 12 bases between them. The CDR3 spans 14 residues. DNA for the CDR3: TGTGCCAGCAGCCAAGATAGAATGGGGTTTGGCTACACCTTC. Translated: CASSQDRMGFGYTF. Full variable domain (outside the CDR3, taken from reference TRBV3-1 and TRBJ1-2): DTAVSQTPKYLVTQMGNDKSIKCEQNLGHDTMYWYKQDSKKFLKIMFSYNNKELIINETVPNRFSPKSPDKAHLNLHINSLELGDSAVYFCASSQDRMGFGYTFGSGTRLTVV.

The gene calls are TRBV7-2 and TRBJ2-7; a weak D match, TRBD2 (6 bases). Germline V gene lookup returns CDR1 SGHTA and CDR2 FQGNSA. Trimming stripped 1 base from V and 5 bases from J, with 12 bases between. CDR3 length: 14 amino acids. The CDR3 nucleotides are TGTGCCAGCAGCTTAGGGTTCGGAGGGGACGAGCAGTACTTC. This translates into CASSLGFGGDEQYF.

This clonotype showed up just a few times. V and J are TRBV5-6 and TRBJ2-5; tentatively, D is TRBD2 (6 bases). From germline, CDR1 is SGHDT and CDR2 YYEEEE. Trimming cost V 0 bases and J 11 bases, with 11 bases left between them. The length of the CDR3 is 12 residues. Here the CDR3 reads CASSLGGTEQYF. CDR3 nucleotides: TGTGCCAGCAGCTTGGGGGGGACTGAGCAGTACTTC. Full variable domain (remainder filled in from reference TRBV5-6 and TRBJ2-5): DAGVTQSPTHLIKTRGQQVTLRCSPKSGHDTVSWYQQALGQGPQFIFQYYEEEERQRGNFPDRFSGHQFPNYSSELNVNALLLGDSALYLCASSLGGTEQYFGPGTRLLVL.

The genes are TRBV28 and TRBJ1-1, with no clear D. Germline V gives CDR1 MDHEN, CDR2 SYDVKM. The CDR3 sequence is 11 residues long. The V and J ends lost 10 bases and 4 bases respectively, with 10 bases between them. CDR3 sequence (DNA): TGTGCCACTGCGAGTCCCACTGAAGCTTTCTTT. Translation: CATASPTEAFF.

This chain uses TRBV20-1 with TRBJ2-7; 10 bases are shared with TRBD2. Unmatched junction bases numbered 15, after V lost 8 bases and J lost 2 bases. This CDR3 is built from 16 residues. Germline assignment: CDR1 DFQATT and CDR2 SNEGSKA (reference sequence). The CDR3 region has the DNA TGCAGTTCGAACCATATTAGCGGGGGGAGGGCCTACGAGCAGTACTTC. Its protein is CSSNHISGGRAYEQYF.

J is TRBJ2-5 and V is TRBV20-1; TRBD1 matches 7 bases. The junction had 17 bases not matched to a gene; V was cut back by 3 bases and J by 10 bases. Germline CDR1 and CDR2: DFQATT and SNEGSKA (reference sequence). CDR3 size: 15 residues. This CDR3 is CSASRGTGQVWIQYF. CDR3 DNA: TGCAGTGCTAGTAGGGGGACCGGACAGGTCTGGATCCAGTACTTC.

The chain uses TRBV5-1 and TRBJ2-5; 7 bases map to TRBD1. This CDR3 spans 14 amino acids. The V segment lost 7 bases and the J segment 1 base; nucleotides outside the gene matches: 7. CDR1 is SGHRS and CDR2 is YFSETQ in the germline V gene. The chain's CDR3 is CASGRDRAQETQYF. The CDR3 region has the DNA TGCGCCAGCGGCCGGGACAGAGCCCAAGAGACCCAGTACTTC.

The CDR3 sequence is CSVSGTGGHNEQFF. The CDR3 DNA sequence: TGCAGCGTTTCGGGGACAGGGGGCCACAATGAGCAGTTCTTC. The rearrangement uses TRBV29-1 and TRBJ2-1; 12 bases agree with TRBD1. The CDR3 spans 14 residues. The germline V gene encodes CDR1 SQVTM and CDR2 ANQGSEA. V was clipped by 5 bases and J by 5 bases; unmatched bases: 4.

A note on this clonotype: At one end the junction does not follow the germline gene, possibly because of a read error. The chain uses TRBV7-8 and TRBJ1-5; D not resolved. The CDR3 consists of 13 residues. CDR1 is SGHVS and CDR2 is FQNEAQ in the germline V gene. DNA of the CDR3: TGTGCCGGCAGCTTAGACCCCCCGTCGCCCCAGCATTTT. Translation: CAGSLDPPSPQHF.

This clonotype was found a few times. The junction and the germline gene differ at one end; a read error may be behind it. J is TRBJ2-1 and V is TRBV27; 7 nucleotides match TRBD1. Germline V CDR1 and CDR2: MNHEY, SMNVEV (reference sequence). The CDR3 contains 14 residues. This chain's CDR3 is CASSLYRGGNEQFF. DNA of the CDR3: TGTGCCAGCAGTTTATACAGGGGTGGGAATGAGCAGTTCTTT.

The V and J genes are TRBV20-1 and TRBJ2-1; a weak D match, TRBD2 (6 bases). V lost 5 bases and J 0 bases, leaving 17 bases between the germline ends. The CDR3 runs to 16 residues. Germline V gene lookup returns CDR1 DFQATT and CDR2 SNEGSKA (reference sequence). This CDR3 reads CSAPYRDSGSYNEQFF. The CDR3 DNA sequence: TGCAGTGCTCCCTACCGGGACTCTGGCTCCTACAATGAGCAGTTCTTC.